This entry describes one T cell receptor beta chain. Its antigen is as yet unknown. These data come from a study of T-cell memory formation after mild COVID-19. Whole-study findings and limits: The finding that pre-infection memory included some responding clones suggested that cross-reactive memory joined. There was a balanced CD4/CD8 profile in clones contracting day 15 to 85, and later expanders leaned CD4+. CD4+ contracting clones were found mainly in CM and EM, and CD8+ ones in EMRA.

Sample barcodes and UMIs were carried by the TCR alpha and TCR beta cDNA libraries that 5'RACE generated with constant-segment primers. TCRdb used MiXCR to reprocess the 5' RACE reads, holding one entry per CDR3 protein. The sample carries some 440,000 distinct CDR3 sequences, around a quarter recorded once. The TCR was taken from an adult woman who had mild COVID-19 (a few samples of this study predate the infection). Cell type and time point are not known. The sample comprised PBMCs or a T cell subset sorted from them (not recorded which).

The CDR3: CASRTQATNYGYTF. For the CDR3, the DNA is TGTGCCAGCAGAACACAGGCCACTAACTATGGCTACACCTTC. The chain combines TRBV6-6 with TRBJ1-2; D perhaps matches TRBD1 (5 bases). This CDR3 region has 14 residues. Looked up from germline, CDR1 is MNHNY and CDR2 is SVGAGI (reference sequence). V dropped 6 bases and J dropped 0 bases, with 11 bases sitting between them.